These 14 T cell receptor beta chains were all obtained from the same sample, sequenced in a study of technical replicates of blood from four donors. Method: immunoSEQ multiplex PCR; TCRdb's copy keeps in-frame clones and lacks some. Of 80,000 to 100,000 clones detected, about 91% appear once; the ten largest clones hold 0.27%. The material sequenced was T cells isolated from PBMCs. These receptors all come from a human donor in good health.

V gene TRBV5-6 combines with J gene TRBJ1-2; 7 nucleotides line up with TRBD1. The J segment lost 5 bases and the V segment lost 4 bases, leaving 2 bases of the junction unmatched. The CDR3 totals 12 residues. Germline V gene lookup returns CDR1 SGHDT and CDR2 YYEEEE. The CDR3 loop reads CASSRQGYGYTF. The CDR3 DNA is TGTGCCAGCAGCCGACAGGGATATGGCTACACCTTC.

This chain links TRBV28 with TRBJ2-5, with TRBD1 matching 8 bases. V gave up 6 bases and J gave up 2 bases; unmatched junction bases: 17. Germline CDR1 is MDHEN and CDR2 is SYDVKM. The CDR3 has 18 residues. CDR3 bases: TGTGCCAGCAGCCCGCGGTGGGGGGACAGGTTACTTCAAGAGACCCAGTACTTC. This encodes CASSPRWGDRLLQETQYF.

The genes are TRBV7-9 and TRBJ1-1; no clear D gene. V dropped 5 bases and J dropped 4 bases, with 5 bases sitting between them. This CDR3 is 11 amino acids long. Germline assignment: CDR1 SEHNR and CDR2 FQNEAQ (reference sequence). CDR3 DNA sequence: TGTGCCAGCAGCCCGAGCACTGAAGCTTTCTTT. Amino acid sequence: CASSPSTEAFF.

This chain joins TRBV6-5 and TRBJ1-2; D is ambiguous. Between the trimmed V and J ends, which lost 6 bases and 3 bases, there was a span of 14 bases. This CDR3 region has 14 residues. Germline V CDR1 and CDR2: MNHEY, SVGAGI. CDR3 amino acids: CASRSWSVYYGYTF. CDR3 coding DNA: TGTGCCAGCAGAAGCTGGTCGGTGTACTATGGCTACACCTTC.

The rearrangement links TRBV4-2 to TRBJ1-5; tentative D call: TRBD1 (5 bases). Trimming removed 0 bases at V and 6 bases at J, with 12 bases between. The V gene's germline CDR1 is LGHNA and CDR2 YNFKEQ. This CDR3 comprises 15 residues. The CDR3 is CASSQDLTVFQPQHF. In nucleotides, the CDR3 is TGTGCCAGCAGCCAAGACCTGACAGTTTTTCAGCCCCAGCATTTT.

This sequence joins TRBV29-1 and TRBJ2-7; D is perhaps TRBD1 (6 bases). CDR1 and CDR2 (germline): SQVTM, ANQGSEA. This CDR3 comprises 15 residues. Trimming removed 1 base at V and 2 bases at J, with 15 bases between. CDR3 in amino acids: CSVEGPTGSTYEQYF. DNA of the CDR3: TGCAGCGTTGAAGGACCCACAGGGAGCACCTACGAGCAGTACTTC.

The chain carries TRBV9 and TRBJ1-4; TRBD1 agrees at 9 bases. CDR1 and CDR2 (germline): SGDLS, YYNGEE. CDR3 length: 15 amino acids. The ends lost 5 bases at V and 6 bases at J; junction bases unmatched: 8. Written as DNA, the CDR3 is TGTGCCAGCAGGGATGGGACAGGGCGCCATGAAAAACTGTTTTTT. Residues: CASRDGTGRHEKLFF.

This sequence joins TRBV2 and TRBJ2-1, with TRBD2 matching 7 bases. Germline V gene sequence: CDR1 SNHLY, CDR2 FYNNEI. The CDR3 is 13 amino acids. Trimming removed 11 bases from V and 4 bases from J; junction bases left unmatched: 8. The CDR3, as DNA: TGTGCCGGAAAAGCGGGGATTTACAATGAGCAGTTCTTC. Encoded protein: CAGKAGIYNEQFF.

The CDR3 loop is CASSDSSSGDYNEQFF. The CDR3, as DNA: TGTGCCAGCAGTGACTCGTCTAGCGGGGACTACAATGAGCAGTTCTTC. This chain joins TRBV6-4 and TRBJ2-1; 9 positions agree with TRBD2. The CDR3 extends over 16 amino acids. Unmatched junction bases numbered 3, after V lost 0 bases and J lost 3 bases. The germline gives CDR1 MRHNA, CDR2 SNTAGT.

The rearrangement links TRBV28 to TRBJ2-3; D gene unclear. CDR1 and CDR2 from the germline V gene are MDHEN and SYDVKM. The V and J ends lost 10 bases and 4 bases respectively, with 6 bases between them. The CDR3 has 10 amino acids. This CDR3 reads CATVSDTQYF. The CDR3 coding sequence is TGTGCCACCGTATCAGATACGCAGTATTTT. The whole variable domain, filled in from reference TRBV28 and TRBJ2-3, reads DVKVTQSSRYLVKRTGEKVFLECVQDMDHENMFWYRQDPGLGLRLIYFSYDVKMKEKGDIPEGYSVSREKKERFSLILESASTNQTSMYLCATVSDTQYFGPGTRLTVL.

The chain is built from TRBV18 and TRBJ2-5; 7 nucleotides agree with TRBD1. V was clipped by 6 bases and J by 4 bases; unmatched bases: 2. This CDR3 is 12 amino acids long. CDR1 is KGHSH, CDR2 LQKENI, per germline. The CDR3 reads CASSRQGETQYF. In nucleotides, the CDR3 is TGTGCCAGCTCCCGACAGGGAGAGACCCAGTACTTC.

The J gene is TRBJ2-1, the V gene TRBV29-1, with D tentatively TRBD2 (6 bases). This CDR3 is built from 18 residues. Per the germline V gene, CDR1 is SQVTM and CDR2 is ANQGSEA. V was pared by 6 bases and J by 0 bases, with 24 bases between. CDR3 sequence reads: CSVATLPGLRISYNEQFF. CDR3 DNA sequence: TGCAGCGTAGCGACGTTACCGGGACTCAGAATCTCCTACAATGAGCAGTTCTTC.

The chain couples TRBV5-1 to TRBJ1-1; D possibly corresponds to TRBD1 (5 bases). CDR3 length: 17 residues. V shed 1 base and J shed 5 bases, with 21 bases lying between them. Germline-derived CDR1 and CDR2 are SGHRS and YFSETQ. CDR3 sequence: CASSLYQGPKLETEAFF. As DNA, the CDR3 is TGCGCCAGCAGCTTGTATCAGGGCCCGAAGCTGGAAACTGAAGCTTTCTTT.

This rearrangement joins TRBV4-1 to TRBJ2-1, with a weak D call TRBD2 (6 bases). The CDR3 length is 14 residues. Germline V gene data show CDR1 as MGHRA and CDR2 as YSYEKL. Trimming took off 6 bases at V and 2 bases at J, with 11 bases between the two ends. The CDR3 sequence is CASSPTGAYNEQFF. CDR3 in DNA: TGCGCCAGCAGTCCCACGGGGGCCTACAATGAGCAGTTCTTC.